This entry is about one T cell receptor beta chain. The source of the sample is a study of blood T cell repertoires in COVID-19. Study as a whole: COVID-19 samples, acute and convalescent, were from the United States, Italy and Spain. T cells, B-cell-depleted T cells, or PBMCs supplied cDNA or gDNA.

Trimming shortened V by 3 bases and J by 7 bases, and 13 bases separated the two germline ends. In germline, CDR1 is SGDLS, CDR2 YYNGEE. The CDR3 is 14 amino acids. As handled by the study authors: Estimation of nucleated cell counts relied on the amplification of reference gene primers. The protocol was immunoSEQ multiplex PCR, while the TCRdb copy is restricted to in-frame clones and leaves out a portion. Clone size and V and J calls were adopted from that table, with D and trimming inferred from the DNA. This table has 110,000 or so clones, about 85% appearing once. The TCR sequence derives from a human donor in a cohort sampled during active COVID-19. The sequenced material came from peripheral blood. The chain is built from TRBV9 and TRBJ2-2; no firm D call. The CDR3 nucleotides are TGTGCCAGCAGCGCACATGGAGAGGTCGGGGAGCTGTTTTTT. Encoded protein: CASSAHGEVGELFF.